These 6 T cell receptor beta chains share one sample of origin, sequenced in a study of OX40 agonist ivuxolimab in advanced cancers. Sequencing was performed with immunoSEQ multiplex PCR; in TCRdb, only in-frame clones are kept and a portion is missing. Found here are 77,000 or so clones, about nine tenths of them singletons; the top ten hold about 0.4%. The specimen comprised CD4+ or CD8+ T cells sorted from blood, sampled in a trial of the OX40 agonist ivuxolimab. The source of these receptors is an adult with an advanced solid tumor such as melanoma, head and neck, liver or kidney cancer.

CDR3 region: CSVEEGAGRNQPQHF. CDR3 coding DNA: TGCAGCGTTGAAGAAGGAGCCGGTCGCAATCAGCCCCAGCATTTT. The rearrangement links TRBV29-1 to TRBJ1-5; no clear D gene. This CDR3 is built from 15 residues. V lost 0 bases, J lost 2 bases, and 11 bases lay in between. Germline loops: CDR1 SQVTM, CDR2 ANQGSEA. The full variable domain, in which reference TRBV29-1 and TRBJ1-5 provide the parts outside the CDR3, is SAVISQKPSRDICQRGTSLTIQCQVDSQVTMMFWYRQQPGQSLTLIATANQGSEATYESGFVIDKFPISRPNLTFSTLTVSNMSPEDSSIYLCSVEEGAGRNQPQHFGDGTRLSIL.

The V gene is TRBV28, the J gene TRBJ1-2; D call uncertain. CDR3 size: 15 residues. V was pared by 5 bases and J by 4 bases, with 17 bases between. Germline V CDR1 and CDR2: MDHEN, SYDVKM. CDR3: CASSPYSPGLYGYTF. DNA for the CDR3: TGTGCCAGCAGTCCCTACTCCCCAGGCCTCTATGGCTACACCTTC.

This chain uses TRBV6-6 with TRBJ2-7, with TRBD1 identical over 8 bases. Trimming at V came to 5 bases and at J to 3 bases, leaving 6 bases not matched to a gene. The germline CDR1 and CDR2 sequences are MNHNY and SVGAGI (reference sequence). The CDR3 covers 14 residues. This CDR3 is CASSPGTGHYEQYF. The CDR3 nucleotides read TGTGCCAGCAGTCCCGGGACAGGCCACTACGAGCAGTACTTC.

The chain employs TRBV7-9 and TRBJ2-7, with unresolved D. Trimming stripped 1 base from V and 6 bases from J, with 4 bases between. CDR3 length: 11 residues. CDR1 and CDR2 from the germline V gene are SEHNR and FQNEAQ (reference sequence). CDR3 protein: CASSLEVEQYF. CDR3 coding DNA: TGTGCCAGCAGCTTAGAAGTCGAGCAGTACTTC.

Only one count was recorded for this clone. The J gene is TRBJ1-2, the V gene TRBV14; D is uncertain. Germline-derived CDR1 and CDR2 are SGHDN and FVKESK. The CDR3 contains 14 residues. V gave up 1 base and J gave up 6 bases, with 12 bases separating them. The CDR3 loop is CASSQGMREHGYTF. Here the CDR3 DNA reads TGTGCCAGCAGCCAAGGAATGAGGGAGCATGGCTACACCTTC.

The V call is TRBV6-5, the J call TRBJ1-6; TRBD1 aligns across 7 bases. CDR3 size: 15 residues. Per the germline V gene, CDR1 is MNHEY and CDR2 is SVGAGI. The trim removed 7 bases at V and 7 bases at J, leaving 10 bases unmatched. CDR3 loop: CASTFGAQGNSPLHF. CDR3 nucleotide sequence: TGTGCCAGCACTTTTGGAGCACAGGGGAATTCACCCCTCCACTTT.